Each of the 32 T cell receptor beta chains below was sequenced from the same sample in a study of CD8+CD57+ T cells in acquired aplastic anemia. Genomic DNA constituted the template upon which TCR beta VDJ and CDR3 profiling was performed. TCRdb fed the reads into MiXCR, producing one record per CDR3 protein. The repertoire holds tens of thousands of distinct CDR3 sequences, approximately 57% seen once, with 50% to 65% in the top ten. CD8+CD57+ cell expansion had been shown by flow cytometry in patients chosen for sequencing. Source material: sorted CD4+, CD8+, or CD8+CD57+ T cells (not recorded which) from PBMCs. Receptors originate from a human donor with aplastic anemia.

This clonotype has just a few counts. The CDR3 sequence is CSVRDGAYEQYF. CDR3 DNA sequence: TGCAGCGTCCGGGACGGAGCCTACGAGCAGTACTTC. The gene calls are TRBV29-1 and TRBJ2-7; either TRBD1 or TRBD2 may supply D (5 bases each). This CDR3 spans 12 amino acids. Trimming removed 6 bases from V and 2 bases from J, with 11 bases in between. Germline loops: CDR1 SQVTM, CDR2 ANQGSEA.

The chain combines TRBV15 with TRBJ1-2; D remains unclear. V gave up 1 base and J gave up 3 bases, with 3 bases separating them. CDR3 length: 12 residues. Germline CDR1 and CDR2: LNHNV and YYDKDF (reference sequence). Here the CDR3 reads CATSRGDYGYTF. The CDR3 bases are TGTGCCACCAGCAGAGGTGACTATGGCTACACCTTC.

Comment on this clonotype: Since a much larger clone is just one base distant, this may be a read error. The chain employs TRBV28 and TRBJ2-7; TRBD2 aligns across 7 bases. CDR1 is MDHEN and CDR2 is SYDVKM in the germline V gene. The CDR3 is made up of 14 amino acids. This CDR3 reads CASSFGTISYGQYF. The CDR3 DNA is TGTGCCAGCAGTTTTGGGACTATCTCCTACGGGCAGTACTTC.

This clonotype was recorded many times. The chain has TRBV4-2 and TRBJ1-5; no clear D gene. Germline V CDR1 and CDR2: LGHNA, YNFKEQ. The CDR3 runs 13 residues. V gave up 3 bases and J gave up 6 bases, with 9 bases separating them. DNA of the CDR3: TGTGCCAGCAGCCATCGTGGGGTTCAGCCCCAGCATTTT. Translating it yields CASSHRGVQPQHF.

Turning to this clonotype: The junction shows a germline mismatch at one end, possibly a read error. The chain couples TRBV25-1 to TRBJ2-3; 7 bases line up with TRBD1. This CDR3 comprises 16 residues. Germline V gives CDR1 MGHDK, CDR2 SYGVNS. This CDR3 reads CASSGRQGQSTDTQYF. The CDR3 bases are TGCGCCAGCAGTGGTAGACAGGGTCAGTCCACAGATACGCAGTATTTT.

V and J are TRBV6-1 and TRBJ2-1; no firm D call. CDR3 size: 11 residues. The germline V gene encodes CDR1 MNHNS and CDR2 SASEGT. V was trimmed by 5 bases and J by 9 bases, leaving 8 bases between them. The CDR3 DNA reads as TGTGCCAGCAGTATTTCAGGTGAGCAGTTCTTC. Its translation: CASSISGEQFF.

J is TRBJ2-2 and V is TRBV20-1; 8 nucleotides line up with TRBD1. V was pared by 0 bases and J by 1 base, with 1 base of the junction left unmatched. This CDR3 contains 15 residues. Germline CDR1 reads DFQATT; CDR2 reads SNEGSKA (reference sequence). CDR3 residues: CSAREGTGNTGELFF. The CDR3 nucleotides read TGCAGTGCTAGAGAGGGGACAGGGAACACCGGGGAGCTGTTTTTT.

The table lists this clonotype with a few counts. The CDR3 is CASSARTSGNSYEQYF. The DNA for the CDR3 is TGTGCCAGCAGTGCTAGGACTTCAGGAAACTCCTACGAGCAGTACTTC. The chain combines TRBV25-1 with TRBJ2-7; tentative D call: TRBD2 (5 bases). The CDR3 covers 16 residues. V was clipped by 4 bases and J by 0 bases, with 16 bases between them. Germline-derived CDR1 and CDR2 are MGHDK and SYGVNS.

The chain recombines TRBV19 with TRBJ2-7; D is uncertain. The CDR3 totals 12 residues. The germline V gene has CDR1 LNHDA and CDR2 SQIVND (reference sequence). Trimming removed 10 bases from V and 0 bases from J, with 10 bases in between. The chain's CDR3 is CATRPNSYEQYF. In DNA form, the CDR3 reads TGTGCCACTAGACCGAACTCCTACGAGCAGTACTTC.

The chain combines TRBV20-1 with TRBJ2-1, with D possibly TRBD1 on 8 matching bases. The germline V gene has CDR1 DFQATT and CDR2 SNEGSKA (reference sequence). The CDR3 extends over 16 amino acids. V was trimmed by 5 bases and J by 7 bases, leaving 24 bases between them. CDR3 sequence reads: CSAPRGGAGGWNEQFF. CDR3 DNA: TGCAGTGCTCCACGTGGGGGGGCAGGGGGCTGGAATGAGCAGTTCTTC.

This rearrangement joins TRBV9 to TRBJ1-6, with 9 nucleotides matching TRBD1. The CDR3 is 17 residues long. The germline gives CDR1 SGDLS, CDR2 YYNGEE. Trimming cost V 4 bases and J 0 bases; bases outside gene matches: 5. CDR3 region: CASSRTGEGSYNSPLHF. CDR3 nucleotides: TGTGCCAGCAGCCGGACAGGGGAAGGCTCCTATAATTCACCCCTCCACTTT.

This clonotype was counted a single time. V gene TRBV9 combines with J gene TRBJ1-2; tentatively, D is TRBD1 (5 bases). This CDR3 comprises 13 residues. Germline CDR1 and CDR2: SGDLS and YYNGEE. Trimming took 0 bases from V and 2 from J, leaving 5 bases between them. CDR3 residues: CASSVGGNYGYTF. CDR3 DNA: TGTGCCAGCAGCGTAGGGGGGAACTATGGCTACACCTTC.

The count of this clonotype is one. In nucleotides, the CDR3 is TGTGCCAGCAGGACAGCCGTCCAAATGACATACGAGCAGTACGTC. Amino acid sequence: CASRTAVQMTYEQYV. The J gene is TRBJ2-7, the V gene TRBV14; possibly TRBD1 for D (5 bases). The CDR3 loop spans 15 amino acids. Trimming shortened V by 6 bases and J by 4 bases, and 19 bases separated the two germline ends. Germline assignment: CDR1 SGHDN and CDR2 FVKESK.

This clonotype was found once. As DNA, the CDR3 is TGTGCCAGCAGTTACCCGGGTTTTGGCGAAAAACTGTTTTTT. Translating gives CASSYPGFGEKLFF. The rearrangement links TRBV6-5 to TRBJ1-4; D not resolved. Trimming took 2 bases from V and 8 from J, leaving 12 bases between them. This CDR3 comprises 14 residues. CDR1 is MNHEY, CDR2 SVGAGI, per germline.

Only a few counts were recorded for this clonotype. The gene calls are TRBV27 and TRBJ2-7; the D gene is possibly TRBD2 (6 bases). Germline V lookup: CDR1 MNHEY, CDR2 SMNVEV (reference sequence). CDR3 length: 16 amino acids. Trimming left V 7 bases short and J 2 bases short, with 21 bases between. The CDR3 protein is CASTFPQGLLTYEQYF. CDR3 DNA: TGTGCCAGCACCTTTCCCCAGGGACTCCTTACCTACGAGCAGTACTTC.

The rearrangement uses TRBV2 and TRBJ2-5; maybe TRBD2 (5 bases). This CDR3 has 13 amino acids. Germline lookup yields CDR1 SNHLY and CDR2 FYNNEI. V was clipped by 7 bases and J by 3 bases, with 12 bases between them. The CDR3 bases are TGTGCCAGCACCTCTCCGGGGAAAGAGACCCAGTACTTC. It yields the protein CASTSPGKETQYF.

Many counts were recorded for this clonotype. The chain has TRBV2 and TRBJ1-2; 7 bases agree with TRBD1. Germline V lookup: CDR1 SNHLY, CDR2 FYNNEI. The CDR3 sequence is 14 residues long. V lost 8 bases, J lost 0 bases, and 6 bases stayed unmatched. CDR3 region: CASGGQVTNYGYTF. The CDR3 nucleotides are TGTGCCAGCGGCGGACAGGTGACTAACTATGGCTACACCTTC.

The genes are TRBV24-1 and TRBJ1-5; 7 nucleotides match TRBD1. Germline trimming cut 0 bases from V and 4 bases from J; bases unmatched to any gene: 2. CDR3 length: 15 amino acids. CDR1 is KGHDR and CDR2 is SFDVKD in the germline V gene. CDR3: CATSDLRGQNQPQHF. CDR3 sequence (DNA): TGTGCCACCAGTGATTTGCGGGGACAGAATCAGCCCCAGCATTTT.

Remarks on this clonotype: The junction does not match germline at one end; this may be a read error. This sequence joins TRBV5-1 and TRBJ1-1; D not certain. This CDR3 is built from 16 residues. In germline, CDR1 is SGHRS, CDR2 YFSETQ. The CDR3 nucleotides read TGCGCCAGCAGCTCCACCACTAACGGGGTGAACGCTGAAGCTTTCTTT. This translates into CASSSTTNGVNAEAFF.

Ten or more counts support this clonotype. V and J are TRBV6-6 and TRBJ2-5; 14 nucleotides align to TRBD2. The CDR3 sequence is 15 residues long. V lost 4 bases and J lost 5; bases outside the gene matches: 3. The germline V gene has CDR1 MNHNY and CDR2 SVGAGI (reference sequence). The CDR3 DNA sequence: TGTGCCAGCAGTTCGACTAGCGGGGGGGCGGAGACCCAGTACTTC. Its translation is CASSSTSGGAETQYF.

The chain recombines TRBV9 with TRBJ1-6; D perhaps matches TRBD1 (6 bases). Germline V gene sequence: CDR1 SGDLS, CDR2 YYNGEE. The CDR3 runs 16 residues. The V end was cut by 4 bases, the J end by 6 bases, with 17 bases between. The CDR3 nucleotides read TGTGCCAGCAGCTTCTACGACAGGATCGGTAATTCACCCCTCCACTTT. Its translation: CASSFYDRIGNSPLHF.

At least ten counts were recorded for this clonotype. Here the CDR3 DNA reads TGTGCCAGCAGTGGAAAAACAGGGGGCTATAGTTACGAGCAGTACTTC. This translates into CASSGKTGGYSYEQYF. The V gene is TRBV2, the J gene TRBJ2-7, with TRBD1 matching over 9 bases. Germline V lookup: CDR1 SNHLY, CDR2 FYNNEI. V lost 4 bases and J lost 4; bases outside the gene matches: 11. The CDR3 length is 16 residues.

This chain links TRBV19 with TRBJ1-1, with D uncertain. Germline-derived CDR1 and CDR2 are LNHDA and SQIVND (reference sequence). With 6 bases removed from V and 6 bases from J, the gap between germline ends came to 14 bases. CDR3 length equals 13 residues. The CDR3 region is CASRKMALSEAFF. For the CDR3, the DNA is TGTGCCAGTAGGAAGATGGCGCTTTCTGAAGCTTTCTTT. Looking up the rest from reference TRBV19 and TRBJ1-1 gives the full variable domain: DGGITQSPKYLFRKEGQNVTLSCEQNLNHDAMYWYRQDPGQGLRLIYYSQIVNDFQKGDIAEGYSVSREKKESFPLTVTSAQKNPTAFYLCASRKMALSEAFFGQGTRLTVV.

This clonotype was found many times. J is TRBJ2-1 and V is TRBV9, with TRBD2 matching 8 bases. The ends lost 3 bases at V and 4 bases at J; junction bases unmatched: 9. The CDR3 runs to 16 residues. From germline, CDR1 is SGDLS and CDR2 YYNGEE. The CDR3 protein is CASSAHSGELYNEQFF. DNA for the CDR3: TGTGCCAGCAGCGCCCATAGCGGGGAGCTGTACAATGAGCAGTTCTTC.

The CDR3 nucleotides are TGCAGCGTAGGGGACCTACCTTCGGGCGAGCAGTACTTC. It codes for CSVGDLPSGEQYF. This chain joins TRBV29-1 and TRBJ2-7; the D gene could be TRBD1 or TRBD2 (5 bases each). Germline V gives CDR1 SQVTM, CDR2 ANQGSEA. There are 13 residues in the CDR3. V lost 6 bases, J lost 6 bases, and 18 bases lay in between.

The chain recombines TRBV20-1 with TRBJ2-7; 16 bases are shared with TRBD2. The ends lost 6 bases at V and 4 bases at J; junction bases unmatched: 3. Germline V gene sequence: CDR1 DFQATT, CDR2 SNEGSKA (reference sequence). The CDR3 runs 14 residues. CDR3: CSAGLAGGTYEQYF. In nucleotides, the CDR3 is TGCAGTGCGGGACTAGCGGGGGGGACTTACGAGCAGTACTTC.

This clonotype was observed at least ten times. V usage is TRBV7-9 and J usage is TRBJ2-7; no reliable D call. V lost 4 bases to trimming and J lost 7 bases, with 17 bases between them. The CDR3 is 14 amino acids. Germline lookup yields CDR1 SEHNR and CDR2 FQNEAQ (reference sequence). CDR3 coding DNA: TGTGCCAGCAGCTCCATACGCCCCCCTTGGGAGCAGTACTTC. Protein product: CASSSIRPPWEQYF.

This clonotype has at least ten counts. The V and J genes are TRBV3-1 and TRBJ1-6; D is ambiguous. V was shortened by 4 bases and J by 7 bases, with 17 bases between the two germline ends. Germline V gene data show CDR1 as LGHDT and CDR2 as YNNKEL (reference sequence). The CDR3 is made up of 16 amino acids. CDR3 region: CASSPQIYTRNSPLHF. Here the CDR3 DNA reads TGTGCCAGCAGCCCTCAGATCTACACCAGGAATTCACCCCTCCACTTT.

This clonotype came up a few times. The chain links TRBV15 to TRBJ1-4; D may be TRBD1 (5 bases). V lost 3 bases and J lost 6, with 14 bases in between. The CDR3 length is 15 residues. Germline-derived CDR1 and CDR2 are LNHNV and YYDKDF (reference sequence). The CDR3 spells CATSREGFGDEKLFF. CDR3 nucleotides: TGTGCCACCAGCAGGGAGGGGTTCGGGGATGAAAAACTGTTTTTT.

The chain is built from TRBV11-1 and TRBJ1-6; D gene ambiguous. Per germline, CDR1 SGHAT and CDR2 FQDESV (reference sequence). The V end was cut by 1 base, the J end by 0 bases, with 16 bases between. The CDR3 length is 19 residues. The CDR3 bases are TGTGCCAGCAGCTTAGGCGAGGATAGTGGGAGCTCCTATAATTCACCCCTCCACTTT. It translates to CASSLGEDSGSSYNSPLHF. The full variable domain, with the rest looked up from reference TRBV11-1 and TRBJ1-6, is EAEVAQSPRYKITEKSQAVAFWCDPISGHATLYWYRQILGQGPELLVQFQDESVVDDSQLPKDRFSAERLKGVDSTLKIQPAELGDSAMYLCASSLGEDSGSSYNSPLHFGNGTRLTVT.

This clonotype has ten or more counts. The chain combines TRBV7-3 with TRBJ2-1; 8 positions match TRBD2. After removal of 5 bases from V and 9 bases from J, the junction contained 6 bases not matched to a gene. CDR1 SGHTA and CDR2 FQGTGA come from the germline V gene. The CDR3 runs to 13 residues. The CDR3: CASSPGLAAEQFF. The CDR3, as DNA: TGTGCCAGCAGCCCCGGACTAGCCGCTGAGCAGTTCTTC. The complete variable domain, with remaining parts taken from reference TRBV7-3 and TRBJ2-1, reads GAGVSQTPSNKVTEKGKYVELRCDPISGHTALYWYRQSLGQGPEFLIYFQGTGAADDSGLPNDRFFAVRPEGSVSTLKIQRTERGDSAVYLCASSPGLAAEQFFGPGTRLTVL.

The chain recombines TRBV15 with TRBJ2-5, with D possibly called TRBD1 or TRBD2 (6 bases each). Deletions cut 5 bases from V and 2 bases from J, with 15 bases between. The CDR3 contains 15 residues. Germline CDR1 is LNHNV and CDR2 is YYDKDF (reference sequence). The CDR3 DNA reads as TGTGCCACCAGCGCGGATACAGGGAGGCAAGAGACCCAGTACTTC. It is translated as CATSADTGRQETQYF.